Below are 2 T cell receptor beta chains sequenced from a single sample in a study of T cells in tuberculosis. Sorting used thawed, overnight-rested PBMC stained with anti-CD3, a viability dye and GMM-loaded CD1B tetramer. The CD1B tetramers carried C32 glucose monomycolate purified from Rhodococcus equi. Assay: immunoSEQ multiplex PCR; the TCRdb copy retains only in-frame clones and omits some. The sample gives tens of thousands of clones, approximately 91% of which show up once; around 2% is in the top ten. Material: CD1b-GMM tetramer-negative cells sorted from PBMCs. Receptors originate from an adult woman with latent tuberculosis.

The genes are TRBV5-6 and TRBJ1-2, with D possibly matching TRBD1 (5 bases). CDR3 length equals 14 residues. V shed 1 base and J shed 4 bases, with 11 bases lying between them. CDR1 SGHDT and CDR2 YYEEEE come from the germline V gene. In nucleotides, the CDR3 is TGTGCCAGCAGCTTGCTAACCACAGGCTATGGCTACACCTTC. It encodes CASSLLTTGYGYTF.

The gene calls are TRBV5-1 and TRBJ2-2; perhaps TRBD1 as D (6 bases). The germline V gene encodes CDR1 SGHRS and CDR2 YFSETQ. Trimming removed 5 bases from V and 4 bases from J, with 9 bases in between. This CDR3 spans 13 amino acids. For the CDR3, the DNA is TGCGCCAGCAGGGACAGTATCACCGGGGAGCTGTTTTTT. Its protein is CASRDSITGELFF.